Described below is a single TCR beta chain sequence and its context. The antigen it binds to is not known. No quality values exist for individual bases; no much larger clone is one base distant. The library came from 5' RACE. The sequencer was an Illumina HiSeq 2000. A universal primer binding site was introduced by template switching, and a unique molecular identifier was present in the final cDNA, enabling accurate counting of TCR cDNA molecules. Specific primers in the conserved constant-segment region were used to synthesize first-strand cDNA for the TCR alpha and beta chains. Each cDNA library was double barcoded, with a SMART-Mk sample barcode plus Illumina barcodes, to control for contamination. TruSeq adapter sequences, together with Illumina sample barcodes, were added in two successive PCR steps. Sequencing of the TCR alpha and beta cDNA libraries was done on the Illumina HiSeq platform using custom primers. The authors' pipeline ran thus. Raw reads were processed with MiGEC to extract unique molecular identifiers, and MiXCR was used to determine CDR3 positions. Recombination models were inferred per individual with the repgenHMM and IGoR tools using an EM algorithm. The analysis of shared clonotypes was done with the tcR package in R, with sharing normalized by the product of cloneset sizes. To study raw recombination free of thymic and clonal selection effects, out-of-frame nonproductive sequences were analyzed. TCRdb redid the processing of the public reads, applying fastp at Q25 and MiXCR, and retained in-frame beta chains. CDR3 protein duplicates are merged, each entry listing the most common genes and DNA. TCRdb, not the original authors, processed these V and J calls. Recorded for this sample are about 1.7 million distinct CDR3 sequences; 32% of them occurred a single time. About 0.25% of the sample goes to the ten largest clones.

This entry comes from a study of identical twins (dated by TCRdb to 2015 to 2016). Concerning the study at large: The study deep-sequenced TCR alpha and beta repertoires from monozygotic twins, unrelated adults of various ages and cord blood to test whether fetal clonotypes persist. Replicate twin experiments were performed at different times using different library preparation protocols to rule out contamination.

Every donor in the study was a healthy Caucasian. CDR1 is given as SGHRS and CDR2 as YFSETQ, both from the germline V gene. The CDR3 numbers 16 residues from cysteine through phenylalanine. This entry keeps only the CDR3 DNA: 48 bases, framed from base 1. V and J lose 0 bases and 0 bases, and a span of 12 bases separates them. The investigation overall reported the following: Out-of-frame TCR alpha sequences shared between twins showed an excess of low generation-probability sequences compared with coincidental sharing between unrelated individuals. Zero-insertion analyses could be partly confounded by invariant T cells such as MAIT and iNKT, though diverse VJ usage argued against such confounding for most clonotypes. Conclusions relied on cross-sectional statistical analysis, since the same donors could not be followed over many years. Fewer insertions were carried by abundant cord blood beta clonotypes, a similar but weaker trend appeared in young adult naive repertoires, and no such trend appeared in memory repertoires. Excess twin sharing in beta out-of-frame sequences was weaker because fewer shared sequences lowered the signal-to-noise ratio. In monozygotic twins, recombination models systematically underestimated out-of-frame TCR alpha sharing, but the models matched the sharing seen between unrelated individuals.

Here the chain combines TRBV5-1 and TRBJ2-5; the D gene identity is not certain. What was sequenced was cord blood. The clonotype comes from a newborn girl in good health. Read as DNA, the sequence is TGCGCCAGCAGCTTGGGGCCGACTTCGTACCAAGAGACCCAGTACTTC. The encoded protein is CASSLGPTSYQETQYF.